The clone carrying this TCR beta chain was observed at least ten times. The record originates from a study of early T cells in non-severe SARS-CoV-2 infection. This CDR3 spans 16 amino acids. Germline loops: CDR1 MGHRA, CDR2 YSYEKL. V gave up 4 bases and J gave up 2 bases; unmatched junction bases: 11. TCRdb passed the 5' RACE reads through MiXCR, listing each CDR3 protein once. The data contain 25,000 to 35,000 distinct CDR3 sequences, approximately 5% of them singletons. The sample comprised whole blood. V gene TRBV4-1 combines with J gene TRBJ2-7; 7 bases map to TRBD1. This receptor was identified in an adult who was a healthcare worker with PCR-confirmed SARS-CoV-2 infection or an uninfected control (not recorded which). CDR3 loop: CASSLAGDRNPYEQYF. CDR3 nucleotide sequence: TGCGCCAGCAGCCTCGCTGGGGACAGAAACCCCTACGAGCAGTACTTC.